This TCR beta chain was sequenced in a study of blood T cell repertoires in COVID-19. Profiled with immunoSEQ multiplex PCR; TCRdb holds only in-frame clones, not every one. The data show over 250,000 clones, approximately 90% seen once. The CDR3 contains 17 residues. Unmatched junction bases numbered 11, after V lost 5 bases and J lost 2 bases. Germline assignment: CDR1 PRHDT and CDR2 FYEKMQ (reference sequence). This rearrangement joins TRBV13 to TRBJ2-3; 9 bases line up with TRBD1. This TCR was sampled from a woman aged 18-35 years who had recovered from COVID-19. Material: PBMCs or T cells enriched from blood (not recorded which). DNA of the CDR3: TGTGCCAGCAGCCCAGATGAACGACAGGGGGACACAGATACGCAGTATTTT. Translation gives CASSPDERQGDTDTQYF.